The next 13 T cell receptor beta chains were all read from a single sample in a study of cytomegalovirus exposure and HLA in healthy donors. PCR employed 60 Vbeta and 13 Jbeta primers. Assay used: immunoSEQ multiplex PCR; TCRdb lists only in-frame clones, some missing. The profile shows 85,000 to 100,000 clones, around 86% of them singletons. The sample consisted of PBMCs. Receptor source: a female donor in good health and CMV-seropositive.

Only a few counts were recorded for this clone. The gene calls are TRBV10-3 and TRBJ1-4; 7 bases align to TRBD1. The CDR3 consists of 14 residues. V gave up 6 bases and J gave up 6 bases; unmatched junction bases: 7. Germline CDR1 and CDR2: ENHRY and SYGVKD. The DNA for the CDR3 is TGTGCCATCAGGGACAGGTCGGAAGATGAAAAACTGTTTTTT. It is translated as CAIRDRSEDEKLFF.

This clone has just a few counts. J is TRBJ2-7 and V is TRBV2; a possible D gene is TRBD2 (6 bases). V was pared by 8 bases and J by 0 bases, with 14 bases between. The CDR3 is 14 amino acids. Germline CDR1 reads SNHLY; CDR2 reads FYNNEI. CDR3 protein: CASESGVNSYEQYF. Here the CDR3 DNA reads TGTGCCAGCGAATCGGGGGTGAACTCCTACGAGCAGTACTTC.

This chain joins TRBV7-8 and TRBJ2-7; the D gene is possibly TRBD1 (6 bases). The V end was cut by 5 bases, the J end by 0 bases, with 14 bases between. Germline V lookup: CDR1 SGHVS, CDR2 FQNEAQ. The CDR3 runs 15 residues. The CDR3 DNA sequence: TGTGCCAGCAGCCCAGGGACGGACAGCTCCTACGAGCAGTACTTC. It specifies CASSPGTDSSYEQYF. The variable domain in full, completed from reference TRBV7-8 and TRBJ2-7, reads GAGVSQSPRYKVAKRGQDVALRCDPISGHVSLFWYQQALGQGPEFLTYFQNEAQLDKSGLPSDRFFAERPEGSVSTLKIQRTQQEDSAVYLCASSPGTDSSYEQYFGPGTRLTVT.

This clone has just one count. This chain uses TRBV5-1 with TRBJ2-7; 13 bases align to TRBD2. After removal of 5 bases from V and 2 bases from J, the junction contained 10 bases not matched to a gene. Looked up from germline, CDR1 is SGHRS and CDR2 is YFSETQ. The CDR3 runs 17 residues. The CDR3 loop reads CASRRTSGGATAYEQYF. CDR3 DNA sequence: TGCGCCAGCAGGCGCACTAGCGGGGGGGCGACAGCCTACGAGCAGTACTTC.

This clone has more than one count but fewer than ten. Other DNA sequences in the same sample also yield this CDR3. The gene calls are TRBV10-1 and TRBJ1-1, with no clear D. CDR3 size: 12 residues. V lost 3 bases and J 8 bases, leaving 10 bases between the germline ends. Germline lookup yields CDR1 WNHNN and CDR2 SYGVQD (reference sequence). Here the CDR3 DNA reads TGCGCCAGCAGTGAAGGAGGGCGCGAAGCTTTCTTT. Protein sequence: CASSEGGREAFF.

V and J are TRBV12-1 and TRBJ2-5; the table's D call, TRBD2, was not checked against the DNA. TRBV12-1 is reported as a pseudogene. CDR3 size: 15 residues. CDR3 sequence reads: CASTRLAGFQETQYF. The CDR3 nucleotides read TGTGCCAGCACTAGACTAGCGGGCTTTCAAGAGACCCAGTACTTC.

V and J are TRBV25-1 and TRBJ2-5; 11 positions match TRBD2. The V gene's germline CDR1 is MGHDK and CDR2 SYGVNS. The CDR3 sequence is 15 residues long. Trimming took 4 bases from V and 3 from J; bases not matched to a gene: 4. The CDR3 DNA reads TGTGCCAGCAGTGGACCGGGACTAGCGGAAGAGACCCAGTACTTC. It is translated as CASSGPGLAEETQYF.

The J gene is TRBJ1-2, the V gene TRBV15, with D maybe TRBD1 (6 bases). Trimming removed 2 bases at V and 0 bases at J, with 13 bases between. Germline V gene lookup returns CDR1 LNHNV and CDR2 YYDKDF (reference sequence). The CDR3 runs to 16 residues. CDR3 in amino acids: CATSRSRDIPNYGYTF. CDR3 DNA sequence: TGTGCCACCAGCAGATCCAGGGACATACCTAACTATGGCTACACCTTC.

This clone was seen only a few times. The V and J genes are TRBV18 and TRBJ2-6; no reliable D call. The germline gives CDR1 KGHSH, CDR2 LQKENI. This CDR3 comprises 14 residues. With 3 bases removed from V and 2 bases from J, the gap between germline ends came to 5 bases. CDR3 sequence reads: CASSPRAGANVLTF. As DNA, the CDR3 is TGTGCCAGCTCACCCCGGGCTGGGGCCAACGTCCTGACTTTC.

This chain links TRBV13 with TRBJ2-7, with 7 bases lining up with TRBD1. The CDR3 length is 13 residues. CDR1 PRHDT and CDR2 FYEKMQ come from the germline V gene (reference sequence). V shed 5 bases and J 2 bases; nucleotides not matched to a gene: 3. The CDR3 region has the DNA TGTGCCAGCAGCGACAGGGAAACCTACGAGCAGTACTTC. It encodes CASSDRETYEQYF.

This rearrangement joins TRBV10-2 to TRBJ1-1; D might be TRBD1 (6 bases). The CDR3 loop spans 15 amino acids. Germline V gene data show CDR1 as WSHSY and CDR2 as SAAADI. V was pared by 2 bases and J by 1 base, with 11 bases between. CDR3 DNA sequence: TGCGCCAGCAGTGAGCCCTTGGGGGCGAACACTGAAGCTTTCTTT. This gives the protein CASSEPLGANTEAFF.

The J gene is TRBJ1-2, the V gene TRBV6-5; D is possibly TRBD1 (5 bases). V lost 4 bases to trimming and J lost 8 bases, with 14 bases between them. This CDR3 contains 13 residues. Germline-derived CDR1 and CDR2 are MNHEY and SVGAGI. The CDR3 reads CASSLGGSGGYTF. The CDR3 DNA is TGTGCCAGCAGTTTGGGGGGGTCAGGCGGCTACACCTTC.

The chain carries TRBV27 and TRBJ2-3; TRBD2 might be the D (6 bases). The CDR3 covers 13 residues. Germline CDR1 and CDR2: MNHEY and SMNVEV (reference sequence). V lost 6 bases to trimming and J lost 3 bases, with 10 bases between them. The CDR3 here is CASSGTYTDTQYF. CDR3 DNA sequence: TGTGCCAGCAGCGGGACTTATACAGATACGCAGTATTTT.